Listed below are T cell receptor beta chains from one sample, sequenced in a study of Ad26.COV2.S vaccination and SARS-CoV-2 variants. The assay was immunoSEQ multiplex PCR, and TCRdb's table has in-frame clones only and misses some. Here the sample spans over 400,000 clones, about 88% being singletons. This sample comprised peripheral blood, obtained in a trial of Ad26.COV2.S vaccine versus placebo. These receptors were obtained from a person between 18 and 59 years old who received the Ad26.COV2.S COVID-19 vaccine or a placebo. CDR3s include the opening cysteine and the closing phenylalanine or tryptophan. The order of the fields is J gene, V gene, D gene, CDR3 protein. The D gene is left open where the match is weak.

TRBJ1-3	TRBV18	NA	CASSLQTALFGNTIYF
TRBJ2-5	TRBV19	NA	CASSIETGREETQYF
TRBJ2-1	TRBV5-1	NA	CASSLTVQVYNEQFF
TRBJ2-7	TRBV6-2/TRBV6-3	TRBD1	CASSWDRGYEQYF
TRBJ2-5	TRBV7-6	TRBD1	CASSLAGQGVETQYF
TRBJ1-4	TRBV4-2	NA	CASSQDFLGAEKLFF
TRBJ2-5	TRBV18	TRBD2	CASSPSLTSGSGETQYF
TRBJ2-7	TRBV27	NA	CASSLSGITGYEQYF
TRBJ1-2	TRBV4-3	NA	CASSQEKAHRGRGYTF
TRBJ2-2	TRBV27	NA	CASSLSGGTGELFF
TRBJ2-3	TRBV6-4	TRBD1	CASAPGQADTDTQYF
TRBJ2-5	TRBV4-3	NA	CASSQDRETQYF
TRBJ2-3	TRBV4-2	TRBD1	CASSHLINRGSTDTQYF
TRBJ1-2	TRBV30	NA	CAWSEGYYGYTF
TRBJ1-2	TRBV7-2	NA	CASSPEGISYGYTF
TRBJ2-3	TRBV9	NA	CASSVGSGALHTDTQYF
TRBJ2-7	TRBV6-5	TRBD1	CAISGTGSSYEQYF
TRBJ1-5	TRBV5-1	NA	CASSLGTEQPQHF
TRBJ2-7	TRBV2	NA	CASSEWLGTAGKDEQYF
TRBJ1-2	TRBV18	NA	CASSPAAQTNGYTF
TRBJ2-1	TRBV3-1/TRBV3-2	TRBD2	CASSYHSGKYEQFF
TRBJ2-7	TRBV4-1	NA	CASSNTRGNYEQYF
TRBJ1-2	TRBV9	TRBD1	CASNRGNYGYTF